The 3 T cell receptor beta chains reported below all come from one sample, sequenced in a study of cytomegalovirus exposure and HLA in healthy donors. Use of 60 Vbeta and 13 Jbeta primers characterized the PCR. Clones were read by immunoSEQ multiplex PCR, and TCRdb kept only the in-frame ones, dropping some. Here the sample spans more than 150,000 clones, 65% to 85% being singletons. Material: PBMCs. The source is a girl aged 10-17 years in good health and CMV-seropositive.

Concerning this clone: The sample holds other DNA sequences that translate to the same CDR3. This rearrangement joins TRBV9 to TRBJ2-2, with D perhaps matching TRBD1 (6 bases). There are 14 residues in the CDR3. The ends were cut back, 0 bases at V and 4 bases at J, with 7 bases in the middle. CDR1 is SGDLS and CDR2 is YYNGEE in the germline V gene. The CDR3: CASSVEGGTGELFF. DNA for the CDR3: TGTGCCAGCAGCGTAGAAGGGGGCACCGGGGAGCTGTTTTTT.

This clone occurred once. The same CDR3 is also encoded by other DNA sequences in this sample. The chain couples TRBV6-1 to TRBJ1-1; 8 bases line up with TRBD1. Germline trimming cut 4 bases from V and 1 base from J; bases unmatched to any gene: 11. The CDR3 sequence is 17 residues long. The germline V gene has CDR1 MNHNS and CDR2 SASEGT. The CDR3 DNA is TGTGCCAGCAGTGGAGGGGGACAGGCTCATCGGAACACTGAAGCTTTCTTT. Amino acid sequence: CASSGGGQAHRNTEAFF.

CDR3 DNA sequence: TGCGCCAGCAGCCCGCGGCGACAGGCTGGAAACACCATATATTTT. Protein: CASSPRRQAGNTIYF. V is TRBV4-1 and J is TRBJ1-3, with D tentatively TRBD1 (6 bases). This CDR3 region has 15 residues. Trimming shortened V by 4 bases and J by 2 bases, and 12 bases separated the two germline ends. The germline gives CDR1 MGHRA, CDR2 YSYEKL.